This T cell receptor (beta chain) was identified during a study of T cells after posttransplantation cyclophosphamide. This clone was seen ten or more times. Its antigen is as yet unknown. The junction had 7 bases not matched to a gene; V was cut back by 2 bases and J by 9 bases. CDR1 and CDR2 from the germline V gene are SGHRS and YFSETQ. The CDR3 extends over 15 amino acids. Profiling relied on immunoSEQ multiplex PCR, and the TCRdb table lists in-frame clones only, not all of them. The sample presents tens of thousands of clones, none singletons. General study findings and limits: Later post-transplant blood repertoires were often dominated by donor CD8+ memory clones.

The origin of this receptor is a woman in her sixties in good health, CMV-negative, and a related stem cell transplant donor. The chain recombines TRBV5-1 with TRBJ2-1; 11 nucleotides match TRBD2. Sequencing was performed on PBMCs. The DNA of the CDR3 is TGCGCCAGCAGCTTAGAACTAGCGGGAGCAGGTGAGCAGTTCTTC. This sequence encodes CASSLELAGAGEQFF.